Shown below are 32 T cell receptor beta chains from a single sample sequenced in a study of T-cell memory formation after mild COVID-19. TCRdb re-derived calls from the 5' RACE reads in MiXCR, one entry per CDR3 protein. The table has 350,000 to 400,000 distinct CDR3 sequences, under 15% seen once. Sample: PBMCs or a T cell subset sorted from them (not recorded which). These receptors originate from a man aged 18 to 35 who had mild COVID-19 (a few samples of this study predate the infection). Cell type and time point are not known.

This chain connects TRBV29-1 to TRBJ1-1; 9 nucleotides agree with TRBD1. The germline gives CDR1 SQVTM, CDR2 ANQGSEA. The CDR3 is made up of 15 amino acids. The junction had 15 bases not matched to a gene; V was cut back by 7 bases and J by 6 bases. CDR3: CSGGTGPALGAEAFF. CDR3 nucleotide sequence: TGCAGCGGCGGGACAGGGCCTGCGTTAGGCGCTGAAGCTTTCTTT.

In this sample, this clonotype turned up many times. The gene calls are TRBV20-1 and TRBJ1-1; D unresolved. There are 14 residues in the CDR3. Per germline, CDR1 DFQATT and CDR2 SNEGSKA (reference sequence). Trimming cost V 5 bases and J 0 bases, with 13 bases left between them. Here the CDR3 DNA reads TGCAGTGCTTGGGTGGGATCCTTGAACACTGAAGCTTTCTTT. It yields the protein CSAWVGSLNTEAFF.

CDR3 nucleotide sequence: TGTGCCACCAGCAGAGCTGGACCAGCCGAAATGGGGACGCAGTATTTT. Residues: CATSRAGPAEMGTQYF. The J gene is TRBJ2-3, the V gene TRBV15; no reliable D call. The germline gives CDR1 LNHNV, CDR2 YYDKDF (reference sequence). This CDR3 region has 16 residues. The V and J ends lost 1 base and 9 bases respectively, with 20 bases between them.

This clonotype was seen only a few times. The J gene is TRBJ1-1, the V gene TRBV2; D remains ambiguous. Trimming stripped 7 bases from V and 1 base from J, with 10 bases between. This CDR3 is 13 amino acids long. In germline, CDR1 is SNHLY, CDR2 FYNNEI. The CDR3 loop is CASTRMPNTEAFF. The CDR3, as DNA: TGTGCCAGCACAAGGATGCCGAACACTGAAGCTTTCTTT.

This clonotype occurred a few times. The chain uses TRBV6-5 and TRBJ2-4; D uncertain. This CDR3 is 15 amino acids long. The germline V gene has CDR1 MNHEY and CDR2 SVGAGI. Between the trimmed V and J ends, which lost 6 bases and 1 base, there was a span of 13 bases. DNA of the CDR3: TGTGCCAGCAGGCGGCCGCGAAGTGCCAAAAACATTCAGTACTTC. This translates into CASRRPRSAKNIQYF.

CDR3 nucleotide sequence: TGCGCCAGCAGCTTTGGGGTCGGGGAGCTGTTTTTT. Its translation is CASSFGVGELFF. The J gene is TRBJ2-2, the V gene TRBV5-1; D gene ambiguous. V dropped 2 bases and J dropped 7 bases, with 6 bases sitting between them. This CDR3 region has 12 residues. The V gene's germline CDR1 is SGHRS and CDR2 YFSETQ. The variable domain in full, with the rest retrieved from reference TRBV5-1 and TRBJ2-2, is KAGVTQTPRYLIKTRGQQVTLSCSPISGHRSVSWYQQTPGQGLQFLFEYFSETQRNKGNFPGRFSGRQFSNSRSEMNVSTLELGDSALYLCASSFGVGELFFGEGSRLTVL.

The table lists this clonotype with a few counts. The chain carries TRBV29-1 and TRBJ1-5; TRBD1 matches 9 bases. V was pared by 4 bases and J by 5 bases, with 3 bases of the junction left unmatched. CDR3 length: 13 residues. Germline-derived CDR1 and CDR2 are SQVTM and ANQGSEA. In DNA form, the CDR3 reads TGCAGCGTTGGGGGACAGGGTGATCAGCCCCAGCATTTT. It encodes CSVGGQGDQPQHF.

There are a few counts of this clonotype. This sequence joins TRBV7-3 and TRBJ1-2; 7 bases are shared with TRBD1. This CDR3 contains 14 residues. Per germline, CDR1 SGHTA and CDR2 FQGTGA. V shed 5 bases and J 8 bases; nucleotides not matched to a gene: 11. CDR3 DNA: TGTGCCAGCAGCGCCCCGGGACAGATAAGCGGCTACACCTTC. Translation: CASSAPGQISGYTF.

This clonotype was seen a single time. This chain connects TRBV20-1 to TRBJ1-5; D gene ambiguous. Germline V gene lookup returns CDR1 DFQATT and CDR2 SNEGSKA (reference sequence). The ends were cut back, 3 bases at V and 7 bases at J, with 7 bases in the middle. CDR3 length: 11 amino acids. The CDR3 reads CSASSGQPQHF. CDR3 bases: TGCAGTGCTAGCTCCGGGCAGCCCCAGCATTTT.

V usage is TRBV4-3 and J usage is TRBJ2-1; no definite D call. This CDR3 is 15 amino acids long. Trimming removed 0 bases at V and 8 bases at J, with 14 bases between. Germline lookup yields CDR1 LGHNA and CDR2 YSLEER. The CDR3 DNA is TGCGCCAGCAGCCAAGATCCGGTCCCAGCCCATGAGCAGTTCTTC. This codes for CASSQDPVPAHEQFF.

This clonotype was counted between two and nine times. The CDR3 here is CASSFRQGNPYGYTF. In nucleotides, the CDR3 is TGCGCCAGCAGCTTCCGACAGGGGAATCCCTATGGCTACACCTTC. The V call is TRBV5-1, the J call TRBJ1-2, with TRBD1 identical over 8 bases. This CDR3 contains 15 residues. V was clipped by 2 bases and J by 4 bases; unmatched bases: 7. The germline gives CDR1 SGHRS, CDR2 YFSETQ.

This clonotype has just a few counts. This chain's CDR3 is CSARVEYRGQTQYF. In nucleotides, the CDR3 is TGCAGTGCTAGAGTCGAGTACAGGGGGCAGACCCAGTACTTC. The rearrangement joins TRBV20-1 to TRBJ2-5, with 9 positions matching TRBD1. Per germline, CDR1 DFQATT and CDR2 SNEGSKA (reference sequence). J lost 6 bases, V lost 1 base, and 6 bases had no gene match. The length of the CDR3 is 14 residues.

This clonotype has ten or more counts. V and J are TRBV5-1 and TRBJ2-5, with D possibly being TRBD2 (5 bases). V gave up 4 bases and J gave up 3 bases, with 19 bases separating them. The germline gives CDR1 SGHRS, CDR2 YFSETQ. The CDR3 is made up of 16 amino acids. This CDR3 reads CASSAGPGIVEETQYF. In DNA, the CDR3 is TGCGCCAGCAGCGCTGGCCCCGGGATTGTGGAAGAGACCCAGTACTTC.

In its sample, this clonotype was seen a few times. The chain combines TRBV6-2 or TRBV6-3 with TRBJ1-2; maybe TRBD1 (5 bases). V dropped 5 bases and J dropped 6 bases, with 19 bases sitting between them. CDR1 is MNHEY, CDR2 SVGEGT, per germline. The CDR3 spans 15 residues. The DNA of the CDR3 is TGTGCCAGCAGTCAGACCGCCGGGACTCTGCATGGCTACACCTTC. As protein: CASSQTAGTLHGYTF.

This clonotype appeared a few times. The V call is TRBV12-3 or TRBV12-4, the J call TRBJ1-1; possible D gene TRBD1, 6 bases. The CDR3 contains 13 residues. The V gene lost 2 bases and the J gene lost 6 bases, with 10 bases spanning the gap. CDR3 nucleotide sequence: TGTGCCAGCAGTTTACAGGGGAGGTCTGAAGCTTTCTTT. Protein: CASSLQGRSEAFF.

The CDR3 spells CASSPGRGLNTEAFF. The DNA of the CDR3 is TGTGCCAGCTCACCGGGGCGGGGCCTGAACACTGAAGCTTTCTTT. This chain connects TRBV18 to TRBJ1-1, with a tentative D call TRBD1 (5 bases). The germline V gene has CDR1 KGHSH and CDR2 LQKENI. This CDR3 is built from 15 residues. V was cut by 3 bases and J by 0 bases, with 11 bases left in between.

The chain links TRBV20-1 to TRBJ1-5; 7 nucleotides match TRBD1. CDR1 is DFQATT, CDR2 SNEGSKA, per germline (reference sequence). This CDR3 contains 13 residues. With V trimmed by 2 bases and J by 6 bases, 4 bases remained unmatched. The CDR3: CSARPDRVQPQHF. Written as DNA, the CDR3 is TGCAGTGCTAGACCAGACAGGGTTCAGCCCCAGCATTTT.

Details on this clonotype: Being one base from a much bigger clone, this may be a read error. The J gene is TRBJ2-4, the V gene TRBV3-1; no definite D call. Germline V gene lookup returns CDR1 LGHDT and CDR2 YNNKEL (reference sequence). The CDR3 runs 12 residues. The CDR3 DNA follows: TGTGCCAGCATCCAAGTTGAGCGCATTCAGTACTTC. Residues: CASIQVERIQYF.

The rearrangement uses TRBV6-6 and TRBJ2-1; maybe TRBD2 (5 bases). The CDR3 runs to 14 residues. With 7 bases removed from V and 0 bases from J, the gap between germline ends came to 10 bases. Germline V gene lookup returns CDR1 MNHNY and CDR2 SVGAGI (reference sequence). The CDR3 protein is CASTSGSSYNEQFF. CDR3 nucleotide sequence: TGTGCCAGCACCTCGGGGAGCTCCTACAATGAGCAGTTCTTC.

This clonotype was picked up many times. The chain carries TRBV4-1 and TRBJ2-1; D is perhaps TRBD1 or TRBD2 (5 bases each). The CDR3 has 15 residues. V was trimmed by 3 bases and J by 0 bases, leaving 9 bases between them. The germline gives CDR1 MGHRA, CDR2 YSYEKL. The CDR3 loop reads CASSQGRSSYNEQFF. CDR3 DNA: TGCGCCAGCAGCCAGGGACGGAGCTCCTACAATGAGCAGTTCTTC.

V and J are TRBV10-3 and TRBJ1-1; D not certain. V was cut by 0 bases and J by 1 base, with 9 bases left in between. The CDR3 runs to 15 residues. Germline loops: CDR1 ENHRY, CDR2 SYGVKD. The CDR3 DNA sequence: TGTGCCATCAGTGAGTCCCTAGTCCCGAACACTGAAGCTTTCTTT. Protein sequence: CAISESLVPNTEAFF.

This clonotype has just a few counts. V gene TRBV9 combines with J gene TRBJ2-2; D gene uncertain. The germline V gene encodes CDR1 SGDLS and CDR2 YYNGEE. V shed 0 bases and J shed 4 bases, with 10 bases lying between them. The CDR3 length is 15 residues. DNA for the CDR3: TGTGCCAGCAGCGTAGGAGTGGGCCCCACCGGGGAGCTGTTTTTT. It specifies CASSVGVGPTGELFF.

This clonotype was observed a few times. The chain links TRBV30 to TRBJ2-7, with D maybe TRBD2 (5 bases). Germline V lookup: CDR1 GTSNPN, CDR2 SVGIG (reference sequence). This CDR3 has 11 amino acids. Trimming pared 0 bases from V and 7 bases from J, leaving 7 bases between. CDR3 in amino acids: CAWSVGVEQYF. CDR3 DNA sequence: TGTGCCTGGAGTGTCGGGGTAGAGCAGTACTTC.

V is TRBV12-5 and J is TRBJ2-1, with 9 bases lining up with TRBD1. The CDR3 contains 16 residues. V lost 5 bases, J lost 3 bases, and 8 bases stayed unmatched. Germline CDR1 LGHNT, CDR2 FRNRAP. CDR3 residues: CASGPTGQGLYNEQFF. CDR3 coding DNA: TGTGCTAGTGGTCCCACGGGACAGGGCCTCTACAATGAGCAGTTCTTC.

This clonotype was seen a handful of times. The rearrangement links TRBV18 to TRBJ1-2; perhaps TRBD1 as D (5 bases). The CDR3 loop spans 14 amino acids. V shed 3 bases and J shed 8 bases, with 16 bases lying between them. Germline V lookup: CDR1 KGHSH, CDR2 LQKENI. CDR3 residues: CASSPSRDRRGYTF. CDR3 coding DNA: TGTGCCAGCTCACCTTCCAGGGACCGTCGGGGCTACACCTTC.

This clonotype turned up a few times. This rearrangement joins TRBV28 to TRBJ1-1, with D maybe TRBD1 (5 bases). Germline assignment: CDR1 MDHEN and CDR2 SYDVKM. This CDR3 has 12 residues. Trimming removed 5 bases from V and 10 bases from J, with 14 bases in between. CDR3 protein: CASSLLPGGAFF. The CDR3, as DNA: TGTGCCAGCAGTCTCCTACCGGGGGGAGCTTTCTTT.

The gene calls are TRBV30 and TRBJ2-5, with D possibly being TRBD2 (6 bases). The CDR3 contains 11 residues. Germline V CDR1 and CDR2: GTSNPN, SVGIG (reference sequence). Trimming removed 4 bases at V and 14 bases at J, with 17 bases between. The CDR3 nucleotides are TGTGCCTGGAAACGGGACTTTTTTCTATACTTC. Protein product: CAWKRDFFLYF.

The DNA for the CDR3 is TGTGCCAGCAGTCAACAGGGGCCCCTGGTCGCTTTCTTT. It encodes CASSQQGPLVAFF. The chain combines TRBV28 with TRBJ1-1; TRBD1 agrees at 7 bases. Germline values: CDR1 MDHEN, CDR2 SYDVKM. The CDR3 is made up of 13 amino acids. V dropped 5 bases and J dropped 11; count of bases not matched to a gene: 11.

This clonotype was counted a few times. This sequence joins TRBV6-5 and TRBJ2-5; no reliable D call. Trimming stripped 3 bases from V and 4 bases from J, with 18 bases between. The CDR3 covers 16 residues. Germline lookup yields CDR1 MNHEY and CDR2 SVGAGI. CDR3 in DNA: TGTGCCAGCAGTTATTCCGGGTCTTTACCTGGAGAGACCCAGTACTTC. Protein product: CASSYSGSLPGETQYF.

This clonotype has more than one count but fewer than ten. The chain has TRBV6-2 or TRBV6-3 and TRBJ2-2; 8 bases agree with TRBD2. Per the germline V gene, CDR1 is MNHEY and CDR2 is SVGEGT. This CDR3 spans 15 amino acids. V was clipped by 5 bases and J by 6 bases; unmatched bases: 8. The CDR3 DNA is TGTGCCAGCAGTCCCCCGGGAGGGCGCGCCGGGGAGCTGTTTTTT. This encodes CASSPPGGRAGELFF.

The chain is built from TRBV5-1 and TRBJ2-7, with 10 nucleotides matching TRBD2. Germline assignment: CDR1 SGHRS and CDR2 YFSETQ. The CDR3 is made up of 13 amino acids. Trimming removed 6 bases from V and 3 bases from J; junction bases left unmatched: 3. CDR3 region: CASKERGGYEQYF. CDR3 nucleotide sequence: TGCGCCAGCAAAGAGCGGGGGGGCTACGAGCAGTACTTC.

The table lists this clonotype with many counts. Lacking the conserved final phenylalanine or tryptophan, this CDR3 likely reflects a read error. It is unclear where the CDR3 begins or ends on the DNA, so no DNA is shown, and the CDR3 is as TCRdb lists it. The chain recombines TRBV6-2 or TRBV6-3 with TRBJ2-1; the table names TRBD2, a call not compared with the DNA. From its first to its last residue, the CDR3 has 12 amino acids. Germline V gene lookup returns CDR1 MNHEY and CDR2 SVGEGT. CDR3 sequence: CASSIGGLAFIL.